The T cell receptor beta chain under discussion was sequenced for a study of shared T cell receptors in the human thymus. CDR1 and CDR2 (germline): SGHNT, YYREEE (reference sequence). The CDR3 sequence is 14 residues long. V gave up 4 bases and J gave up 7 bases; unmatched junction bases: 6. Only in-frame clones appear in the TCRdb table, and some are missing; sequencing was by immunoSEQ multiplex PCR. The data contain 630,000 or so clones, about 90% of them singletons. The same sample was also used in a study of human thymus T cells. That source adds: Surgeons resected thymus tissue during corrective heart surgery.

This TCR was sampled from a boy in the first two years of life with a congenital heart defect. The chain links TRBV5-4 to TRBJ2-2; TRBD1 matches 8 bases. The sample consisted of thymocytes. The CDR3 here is CASSVDRDIGELFF. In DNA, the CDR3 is TGTGCCAGCAGCGTGGACAGGGACATCGGGGAGCTGTTTTTT.